The present T cell receptor beta chain was sequenced within a study of regulatory T cells in long-lasting Graves disease. Notes on the study in general: Repertoires from persistent disease leaned toward TRBV28, TRBJ1-2 and TRBJ2-5. Peripheral blood, not thyroid tissue, was the sole material studied. Newly diagnosed Graves' patients had higher TCR diversity than persistent ones.

This clonotype has more than one count but fewer than ten. What it recognizes is unknown. The V gene's germline CDR1 is SGHDN and CDR2 FVKESK. V gave up 1 base and J gave up 12 bases, with 16 bases separating them. CDR3 length: 14 residues. Both iRepertoire HTBI primers and Arm-PCR of CDR3 regions were used to build the TCR beta libraries. Each CDR3 protein gets one entry after TCRdb re-called the multiplex PCR reads with MiXCR. In the table there are a few hundred thousand distinct CDR3 sequences, over 20% of which are singletons. Time point defined: newly diagnosed GD, antithyroid drugs for less than 3 months. The authors made the TCR library using RNA they extracted from PBMCs.

The sequence derives from a female donor with Graves disease. The chain has TRBV14 and TRBJ2-1; the D is unclear. The source was peripheral blood mononuclear cells (PBMCs), collected at new diagnosis, from a patient treated with antithyroid drugs. The CDR3 coding sequence is TGTGCCAGCAGCCAAGTTTCATTGAGGCTCGGGCAGTTCTTC. Translated: CASSQVSLRLGQFF.